A selection of T cell receptor beta chains follows, all from one sample in a study of Ad26.COV2.S vaccination and SARS-CoV-2 variants. Sequenced by immunoSEQ multiplex PCR; TCRdb stores in-frame clones only, minus some. Of more than 350,000 clones detected, 80% to 95% appear once; the ten largest clones hold 12%. The starting material was peripheral blood, obtained in a trial of Ad26.COV2.S vaccine versus placebo. These receptor sequences come from a person aged 18-65 years who received the Ad26.COV2.S COVID-19 vaccine or a placebo. CDR3s include the opening cysteine and the closing phenylalanine or tryptophan. The order of the fields is V gene, CDR3 length, J gene, CDR3 protein.

>TRBV12-3/TRBV12-4|13|TRBJ2-7
CASSPDGVYEQYF
>TRBV15|13|TRBJ2-2
CAIGQGAGGELFF
>TRBV18|11|TRBJ1-1
CGSGGYTEAFF
>TRBV6-5|14|TRBJ2-7
CASRKGLAGYEQYF
>TRBV7-9|14|TRBJ1-4
CASSNRGGDEKLFF
>TRBV7-9|15|TRBJ2-1
CASSLGGTGSDEQFF
>TRBV18|14|TRBJ2-5
CASSPRAGFETQYF
>TRBV7-2|17|TRBJ2-2
CASSLLGSGSSSGELFF
>TRBV15|15|TRBJ1-1
CATSRDLGLNTEAFF
>TRBV5-4|14|TRBJ2-7
CASSARTGSYEQYF
>TRBV5-1|15|TRBJ1-1
CASGSRQLENTEAFF
>TRBV10-3|15|TRBJ2-7
CAISESLAGVGEQYF
>TRBV7-9|11|TRBJ2-7
CASGEGPEQYF
>TRBV7-9|14|TRBJ1-1
CASRGLQGNTEAFF
>TRBV7-2|14|TRBJ1-5
CASSSGQGNQPQHF
>TRBV7-2|15|TRBJ2-7
CASSLRTSGNYEQYF
>TRBV18|13|TRBJ2-3
CASSLTSGDTQYF
>TRBV19|21|TRBJ2-1
CASSPLGPLAGLPSSYNEQFF
>TRBV18|14|TRBJ2-7
CASSPRGGTYEQYF
>TRBV14|15|TRBJ2-3
CASSTRTGALDTQYF
>TRBV10-1|14|TRBJ2-7
CASSPSGTPYEQYF
>TRBV5-4|14|TRBJ2-4
CASSQEGLTSTQYF
>TRBV11-2|16|TRBJ2-7
CASSLVASGATYEQYF